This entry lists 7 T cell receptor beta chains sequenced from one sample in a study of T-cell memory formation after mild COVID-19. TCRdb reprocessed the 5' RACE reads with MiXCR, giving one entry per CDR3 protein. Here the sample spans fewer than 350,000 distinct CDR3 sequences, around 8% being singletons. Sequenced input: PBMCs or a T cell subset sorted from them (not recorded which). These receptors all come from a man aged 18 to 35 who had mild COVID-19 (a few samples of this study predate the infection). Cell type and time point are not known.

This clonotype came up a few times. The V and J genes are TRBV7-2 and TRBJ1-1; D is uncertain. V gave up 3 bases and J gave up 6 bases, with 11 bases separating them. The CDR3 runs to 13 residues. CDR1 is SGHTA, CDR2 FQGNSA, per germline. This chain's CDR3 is CASSLERAAEAFF. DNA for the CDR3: TGTGCCAGCAGCTTGGAAAGGGCGGCTGAAGCTTTCTTT.

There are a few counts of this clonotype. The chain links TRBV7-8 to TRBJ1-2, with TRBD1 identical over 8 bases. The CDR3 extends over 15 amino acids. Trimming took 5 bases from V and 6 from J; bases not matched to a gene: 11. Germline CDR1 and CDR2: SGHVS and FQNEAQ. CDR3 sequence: CASSRAGGVRNGYTF. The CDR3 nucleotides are TGTGCCAGCAGCCGTGCAGGGGGCGTGAGGAATGGCTACACCTTC.

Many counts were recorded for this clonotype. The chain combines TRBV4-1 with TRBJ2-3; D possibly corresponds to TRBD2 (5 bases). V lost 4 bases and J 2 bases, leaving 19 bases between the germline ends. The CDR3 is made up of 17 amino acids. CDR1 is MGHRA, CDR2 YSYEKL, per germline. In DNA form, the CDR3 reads TGCGCCAGCAGCCCAGGTCATCTTGACGACTACACAGATACGCAGTATTTT. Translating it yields CASSPGHLDDYTDTQYF.

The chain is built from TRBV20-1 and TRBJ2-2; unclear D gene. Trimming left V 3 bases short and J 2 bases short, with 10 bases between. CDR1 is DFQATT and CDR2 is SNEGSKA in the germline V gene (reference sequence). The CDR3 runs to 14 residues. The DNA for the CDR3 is TGCAGTGCTAGGTCGATGGGAAACACCGGGGAGCTGTTTTTT. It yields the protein CSARSMGNTGELFF.

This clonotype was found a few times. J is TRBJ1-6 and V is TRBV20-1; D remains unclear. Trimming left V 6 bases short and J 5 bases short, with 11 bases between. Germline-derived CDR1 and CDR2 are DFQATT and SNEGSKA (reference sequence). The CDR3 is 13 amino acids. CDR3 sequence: CSANKWDNSPLHF. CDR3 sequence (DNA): TGCAGTGCGAACAAATGGGATAATTCACCCCTCCACTTT.

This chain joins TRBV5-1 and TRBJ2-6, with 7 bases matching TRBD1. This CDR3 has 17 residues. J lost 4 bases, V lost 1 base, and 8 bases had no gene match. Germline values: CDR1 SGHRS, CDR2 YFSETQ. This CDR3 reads CASSLLPTGAGANVLTF. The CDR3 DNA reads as TGCGCCAGCAGCTTGTTACCAACAGGGGCGGGGGCCAACGTCCTGACTTTC.

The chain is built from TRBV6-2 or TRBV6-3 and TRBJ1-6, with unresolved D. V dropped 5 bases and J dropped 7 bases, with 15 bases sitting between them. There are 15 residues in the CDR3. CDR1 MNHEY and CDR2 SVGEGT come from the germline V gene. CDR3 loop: CASSRWTGPNSPLHF. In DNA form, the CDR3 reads TGTGCCAGCAGTCGATGGACGGGTCCAAATTCACCCCTCCACTTT.